This T cell receptor beta chain was recorded in a study of blood T cell repertoires in COVID-19. Study as a whole: The cDNA or gDNA used as material had been derived from T cells, B-cell-depleted T cells, or PBMCs.

The CDR3 runs to 14 residues. From germline, CDR1 is LGHDT and CDR2 YNNKEL (reference sequence). With 0 bases removed from V and 8 bases from J, the gap between germline ends came to 13 bases. Authors' processing steps: The authors estimated nucleated cell counts from reference gene primer amplification. Clones were read by immunoSEQ multiplex PCR, and TCRdb kept only the in-frame ones, dropping some. D and trimming come from the DNA, and the V and J calls and clone size come from that table. The data contain hundreds of thousands of clones, around 92% of them singletons. The material sequenced was peripheral blood. This chain joins TRBV3-1 (or the pseudogene TRBV3-2) and TRBJ1-1, with D possibly matching TRBD1 (6 bases). This sequence originates from a woman aged 30 to 39 with COVID-19, enrolled during active disease. CDR3 loop: CASSQDSGGREAFF. The CDR3 region has the DNA TGTGCCAGCAGCCAAGATAGTGGGGGCCGGGAAGCTTTCTTT.